This entry describes one T cell receptor (beta chain). The antigen is undetermined. This entry comes from a study of OX40 agonist ivuxolimab in advanced cancers. Study findings and constraints: Some patients without response likewise showed low normalized clonal expansion. By week 6 at 0.1 to 3.0 mg/kg, blood CD4+ and CD8+ T cells had expanded clonally.

Trimming removed 1 base from V and 1 base from J; junction bases left unmatched: 5. Germline V gene sequence: CDR1 LGHNA, CDR2 YSLEER. This CDR3 contains 17 residues. Some clones are missing from TCRdb's copy, which holds only in-frame ones; the method was immunoSEQ multiplex PCR. The data show tens of thousands of clones, roughly nine tenths seen once. This TCR came from an adult with an advanced solid tumor such as melanoma, head and neck, liver or kidney cancer. The specimen was CD4+ or CD8+ T cells sorted from blood, collected in a trial of the OX40 agonist ivuxolimab. The chain recombines TRBV4-3 with TRBJ2-1, with 9 bases identical to TRBD2. This CDR3 reads CASSQGLAGVSYNEQFF. CDR3 nucleotide sequence: TGCGCCAGCAGCCAAGGTTTAGCGGGAGTTTCCTACAATGAGCAGTTCTTC.